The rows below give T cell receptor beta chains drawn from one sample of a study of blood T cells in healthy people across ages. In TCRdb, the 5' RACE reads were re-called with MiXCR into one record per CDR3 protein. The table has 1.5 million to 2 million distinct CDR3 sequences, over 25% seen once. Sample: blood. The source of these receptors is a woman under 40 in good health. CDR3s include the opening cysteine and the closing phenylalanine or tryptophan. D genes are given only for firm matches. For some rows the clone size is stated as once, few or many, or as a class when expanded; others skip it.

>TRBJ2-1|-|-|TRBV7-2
TGTGCCAGCAGCTTAGTAGGGGGGGATTTCAATGAGCAGTTCTTC
CASSLVGGDFNEQFF
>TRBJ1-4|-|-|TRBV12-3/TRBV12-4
TGTGCCAGCAGTAGGGTGGGCCCCCGAAGAAATGAAAAACGGTTTTTT
CASSRVGPRRNEKRFF
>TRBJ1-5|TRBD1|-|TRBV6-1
TGTGCCAGCAGTGAAACAGGGGTTTATCAGCCCCAGCATTTT
CASSETGVYQPQHF
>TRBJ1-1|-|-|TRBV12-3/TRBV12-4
TGTGCCAGCACCGAACAGGGACTAAACACTGAAGCTTTCTTT
CASTEQGLNTEAFF
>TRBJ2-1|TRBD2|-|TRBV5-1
TGCGCCAGCAGCTTTGTGGCGGGAGCGTACAATGAGCAGTTCTTC
CASSFVAGAYNEQFF
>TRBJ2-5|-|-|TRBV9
TGTGCCAGCAGCGTAGAGGGGGTGGGGACCCAGTACTTC
CASSVEGVGTQYF
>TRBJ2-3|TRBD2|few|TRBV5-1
TGCGCCAGCAGCCGAGGCGGGGGGGTCGCAGATACGCAGTATTTT
CASSRGGGVADTQYF
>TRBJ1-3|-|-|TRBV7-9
TGTGCCAGCAGCTTGGGCGGGACTCGGACCTCTGGAAACACCATATATTTT
CASSLGGTRTSGNTIYF
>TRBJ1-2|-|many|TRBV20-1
TGCAGTGCTAGATCCCAGGGGCAAGCTAACTATGGCTACACCTTC
CSARSQGQANYGYTF
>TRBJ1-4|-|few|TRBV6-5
TGTGCCAGCAGTCGCCGTCGAGGGCTGGGTGAAAAACTGTTTTTT
CASSRRRGLGEKLFF
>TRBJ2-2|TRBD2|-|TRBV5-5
TGTGCCAGCATCCTCAATAGCGGGACAAACACCGGGGAGCTGTTTTTT
CASILNSGTNTGELFF
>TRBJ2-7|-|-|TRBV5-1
TGCGCCAGCAGCTTGTCGGGTTGTAGAGAGCAGTACTTC
CASSLSGCREQYF
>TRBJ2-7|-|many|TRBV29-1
TGCAGCGTTGAATTCTCCTACGAGCAGTACTTC
CSVEFSYEQYF
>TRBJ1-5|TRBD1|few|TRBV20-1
TGCAGTGCTAGACCCCCGGGACAGGGTAGGATTTATAGCAATCAGCCCCAGCATTTT
CSARPPGQGRIYSNQPQHF
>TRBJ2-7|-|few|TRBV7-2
TGTGCCAGCAGCTCAAGCGCGGTGGTAGGGTACGAGCAGTACTTC
CASSSSAVVGYEQYF
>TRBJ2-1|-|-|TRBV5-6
TGTGCCAGCAGCTTCCGTAGCCACCATGAGCAGTTCTTC
CASSFRSHHEQFF
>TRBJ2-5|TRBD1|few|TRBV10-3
TGTGCCATCAGTGATTCCGGGACAGGGGGCTTTCTAAAGACCCAGTACTTC
CAISDSGTGGFLKTQYF
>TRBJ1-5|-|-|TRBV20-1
TGCAGTGCTAGGGGTCAGGGAAGTCGGCCCCAGCATTTT
CSARGQGSRPQHF
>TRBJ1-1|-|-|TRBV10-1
TGCGCCAGCGCCGGGGGGGAGAACACTGAAGCTTTCTTT
CASAGGENTEAFF
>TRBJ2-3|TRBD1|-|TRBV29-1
TGCAGCGCCCTCCCGACAGGGCGGGCAGATACGCAGTATTTT
CSALPTGRADTQYF
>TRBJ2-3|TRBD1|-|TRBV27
TGTGCCAGCAGTGGGACCGGGACAGGGGAAGCAGATACGCAGTATTTT
CASSGTGTGEADTQYF
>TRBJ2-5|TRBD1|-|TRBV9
TGTGCCAGCAGCGTAGCTCCCCCAGGGGGCAATGAGCAGTACTTC
CASSVAPPGGNEQYF
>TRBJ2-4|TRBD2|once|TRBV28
TGTGCCAGCAGTACATCCGCGGGGGGGCGGGAAGGCATTCAGTACTTC
CASSTSAGGREGIQYF
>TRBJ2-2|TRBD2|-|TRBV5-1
TGCGCCAGCAGCATGACTAGCGGGGGGATTAACACCGGGGAGCGGTTTTTT
CASSMTSGGINTGERFF
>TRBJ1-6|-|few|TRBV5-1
TGCGCCAGCAGCTCCCGGGAGGGGGATTCACCCCTCCACTTT
CASSSREGDSPLHF
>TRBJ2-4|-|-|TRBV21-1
TGTGCCAGCGGCCTACGAACTTACAATGAGCAGTACTTC
CASGLRTYNEQYF
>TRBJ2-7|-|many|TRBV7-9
TGTGCCAGCAGCCACGATCGTCACGAGCAGTACTTC
CASSHDRHEQYF
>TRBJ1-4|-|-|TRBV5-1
TGCGCCAGCAGCTTGTCGGCCACTGTGAATGAAAAACTGTTTTTT
CASSLSATVNEKLFF
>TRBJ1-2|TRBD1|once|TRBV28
TGTGCCAGCAACCTTGACAGGGTCGACGGCCACACCTTC
CASNLDRVDGHTF
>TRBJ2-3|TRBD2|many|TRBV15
TGTGCCACCAGCAGGGGAGCGGGGAGCACAGATACGCAGTATTTT
CATSRGAGSTDTQYF
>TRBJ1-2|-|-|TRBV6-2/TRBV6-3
TGTGCCAGCAGTTACGGGATGAGGGGAGCTGGCTATGGCTACACCTTC
CASSYGMRGAGYGYTF
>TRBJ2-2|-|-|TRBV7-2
TGTGCCAGCAGCCCCGCGTGGGGGGTAGTAAACGGCGGGGAGCTGTTTTTT
CASSPAWGVVNGGELFF
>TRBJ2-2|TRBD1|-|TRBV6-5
TGTGCCAGCAGTTACGTCAGGGGGCAAAACACCGGGGAGCTGTTTTTT
CASSYVRGQNTGELFF
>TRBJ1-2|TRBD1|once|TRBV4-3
TGCGCCAGCAGCCAGCCCGGGACAGGGAGTAATGGCTACACCTTC
CASSQPGTGSNGYTF
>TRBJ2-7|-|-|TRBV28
TGTGCCAGCAGGTTGACCGCTTCCTACGAGCAGTACTTC
CASRLTASYEQYF
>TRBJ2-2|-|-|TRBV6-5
TGTGCCAGCCAAAGGATCGGGACTTCAAACACCGGGGAGCTGTTTTTT
CASQRIGTSNTGELFF
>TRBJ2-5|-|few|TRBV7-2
TGTTCCAGCAGCAAGGGACGCCTGGGGGAGACCCAGTACTTC
CSSSKGRLGETQYF
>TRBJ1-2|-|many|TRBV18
TGTGCCAGCTCCGCGGCGGACTATGGCTACACCTTC
CASSAADYGYTF
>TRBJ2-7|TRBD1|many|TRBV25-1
TGTGCCAGCTGTGGACAGGATTCTTACGAGCAGTACTTC
CASCGQDSYEQYF
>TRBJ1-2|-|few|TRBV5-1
TGCGCCAGCAGCTCAGGCCCGGGGCCGTATGGCTACACCTTC
CASSSGPGPYGYTF
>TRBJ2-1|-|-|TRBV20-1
TGCAGTGCTAGAGATTCAAAACACGCAGGGGTAAGGGAGCAGTTCTTC
CSARDSKHAGVREQFF
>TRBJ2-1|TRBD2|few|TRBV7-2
TGTGCCAGCAGCTTGGACGGGAGGGGGTGCAATGAGCAGTTCTTC
CASSLDGRGCNEQFF
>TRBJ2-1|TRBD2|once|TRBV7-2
TGTGCCAGCAGCCCCGGACTAGTTCATGAGCAGTTCTTC
CASSPGLVHEQFF
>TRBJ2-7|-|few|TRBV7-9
TGTGCCAGCAGCTTCGCCGGTACCAACGAGCAGTACTTC
CASSFAGTNEQYF
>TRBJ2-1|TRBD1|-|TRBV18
TGTGCCAGCTCACCCGGGACAGCTACCCATGAGCAGTTCTTC
CASSPGTATHEQFF
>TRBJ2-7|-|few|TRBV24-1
TGTGCCACCAGTGCCACGGGGCTCTCCTACGAGCAGTACTTC
CATSATGLSYEQYF
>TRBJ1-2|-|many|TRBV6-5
TGTGCCAGCAGTCCCGATCGTAGGGATAACTATGGCTACACCTTC
CASSPDRRDNYGYTF
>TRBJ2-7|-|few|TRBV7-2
TGTGCCAGCAGCATAAGAAGCGAGCAGTACTTC
CASSIRSEQYF